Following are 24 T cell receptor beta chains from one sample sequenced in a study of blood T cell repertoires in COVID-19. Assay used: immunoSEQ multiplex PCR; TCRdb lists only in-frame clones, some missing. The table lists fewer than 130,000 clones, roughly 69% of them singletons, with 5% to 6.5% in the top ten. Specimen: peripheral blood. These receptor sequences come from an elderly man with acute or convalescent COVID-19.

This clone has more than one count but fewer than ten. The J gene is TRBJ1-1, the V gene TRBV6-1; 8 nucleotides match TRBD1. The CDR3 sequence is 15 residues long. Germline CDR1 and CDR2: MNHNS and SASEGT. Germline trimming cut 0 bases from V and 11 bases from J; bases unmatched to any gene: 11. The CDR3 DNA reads TGTGCCAGCAGTGAAGCTCCCGGACAGGGTTATTTGGCTTTCTTT. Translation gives CASSEAPGQGYLAFF.

CDR3 protein: CASSITGMGRELFF. CDR3 coding DNA: TGTGCCAGTAGTATTACGGGAATGGGCCGGGAGCTGTTTTTT. The chain carries TRBV19 and TRBJ2-2; perhaps TRBD2 as D (5 bases). Trimming removed 3 bases at V and 9 bases at J, with 14 bases between. The germline gives CDR1 LNHDA, CDR2 SQIVND (reference sequence). The CDR3 extends over 14 amino acids.

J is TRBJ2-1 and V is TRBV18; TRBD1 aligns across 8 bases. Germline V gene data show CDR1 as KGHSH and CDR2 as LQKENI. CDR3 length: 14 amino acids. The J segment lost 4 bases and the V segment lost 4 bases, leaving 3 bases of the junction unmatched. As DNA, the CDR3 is TGTGCCAGCTCACGAGGACAGGGTTACAATGAGCAGTTCTTC. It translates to CASSRGQGYNEQFF.

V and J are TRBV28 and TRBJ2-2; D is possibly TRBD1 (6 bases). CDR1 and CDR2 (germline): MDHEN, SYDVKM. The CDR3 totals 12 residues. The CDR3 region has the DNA TGTGTTGTCGCGACAGGCGGGCGGGAGCTGTTTTTT. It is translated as CVVATGGRELFF.

CDR3 sequence reads: CASASVDYEQYF. The CDR3 DNA reads as TGTGCCAGCGCCTCGGTCGACTACGAGCAGTACTTC. The J gene is TRBJ2-7, the V gene TRBV28, with D unclear. V was trimmed by 8 bases and J by 3 bases, leaving 11 bases between them. The CDR3 spans 12 residues. Germline-derived CDR1 and CDR2 are MDHEN and SYDVKM.

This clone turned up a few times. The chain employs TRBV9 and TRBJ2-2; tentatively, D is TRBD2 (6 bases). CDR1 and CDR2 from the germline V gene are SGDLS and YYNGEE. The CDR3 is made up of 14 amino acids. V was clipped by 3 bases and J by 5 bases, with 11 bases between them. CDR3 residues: CASSERVWTGELFF. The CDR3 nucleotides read TGTGCCAGCAGCGAGCGGGTGTGGACCGGGGAGCTGTTTTTT.

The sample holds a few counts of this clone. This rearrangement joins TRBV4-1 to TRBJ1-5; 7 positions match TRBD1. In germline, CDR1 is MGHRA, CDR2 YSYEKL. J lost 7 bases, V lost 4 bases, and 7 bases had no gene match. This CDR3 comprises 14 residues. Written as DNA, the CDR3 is TGCGCCAGCAGCCGAACAGGGGAGTTGCAGCCCCAGCATTTT. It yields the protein CASSRTGELQPQHF.

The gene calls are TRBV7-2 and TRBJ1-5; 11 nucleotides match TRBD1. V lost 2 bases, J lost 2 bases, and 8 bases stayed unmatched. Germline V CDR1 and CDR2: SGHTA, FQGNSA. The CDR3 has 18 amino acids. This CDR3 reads CASSLYGQGAMGNQPQHF. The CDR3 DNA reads TGTGCCAGCAGCTTATATGGACAGGGGGCGATGGGCAATCAGCCCCAGCATTTT.

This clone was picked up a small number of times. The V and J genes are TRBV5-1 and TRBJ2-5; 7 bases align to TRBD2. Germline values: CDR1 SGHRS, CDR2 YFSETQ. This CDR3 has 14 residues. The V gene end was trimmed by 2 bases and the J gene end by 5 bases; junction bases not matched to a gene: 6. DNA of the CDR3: TGCGCCAGCAGCTTCGGGAGGTGGGACGAGACCCAGTACTTC. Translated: CASSFGRWDETQYF.

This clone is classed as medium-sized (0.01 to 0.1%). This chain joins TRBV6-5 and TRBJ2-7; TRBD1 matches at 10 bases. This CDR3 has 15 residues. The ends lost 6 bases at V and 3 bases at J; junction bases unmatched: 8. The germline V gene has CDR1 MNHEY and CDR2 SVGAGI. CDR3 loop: CASRPARTGGYEQYF. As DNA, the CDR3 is TGTGCCAGCAGGCCCGCAAGGACAGGGGGCTACGAGCAGTACTTC.

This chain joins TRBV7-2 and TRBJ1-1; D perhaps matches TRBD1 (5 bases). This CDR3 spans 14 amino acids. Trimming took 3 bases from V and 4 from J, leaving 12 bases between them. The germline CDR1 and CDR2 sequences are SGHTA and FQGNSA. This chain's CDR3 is CASSFAPGGTEAFF. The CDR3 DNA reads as TGTGCCAGCAGCTTTGCACCCGGGGGCACTGAAGCTTTCTTT.

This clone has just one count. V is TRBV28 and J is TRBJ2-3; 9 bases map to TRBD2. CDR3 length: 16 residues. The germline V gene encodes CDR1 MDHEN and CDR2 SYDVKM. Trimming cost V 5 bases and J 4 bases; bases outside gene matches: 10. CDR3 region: CASSKPTAGGPDTQYF. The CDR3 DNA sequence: TGTGCCAGCAGTAAACCGACGGCGGGAGGGCCAGATACGCAGTATTTT. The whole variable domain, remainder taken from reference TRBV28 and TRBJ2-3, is DVKVTQSSRYLVKRTGEKVFLECVQDMDHENMFWYRQDPGLGLRLIYFSYDVKMKEKGDIPEGYSVSREKKERFSLILESASTNQTSMYLCASSKPTAGGPDTQYFGPGTRLTVL.

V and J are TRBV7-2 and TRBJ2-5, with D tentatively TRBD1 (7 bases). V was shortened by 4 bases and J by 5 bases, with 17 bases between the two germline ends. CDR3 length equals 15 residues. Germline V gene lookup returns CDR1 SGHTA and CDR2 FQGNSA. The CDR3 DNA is TGTGCCAGCAGCTACCGCGGAGGGGGCGTTGAGACCCAGTACTTC. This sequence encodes CASSYRGGGVETQYF.

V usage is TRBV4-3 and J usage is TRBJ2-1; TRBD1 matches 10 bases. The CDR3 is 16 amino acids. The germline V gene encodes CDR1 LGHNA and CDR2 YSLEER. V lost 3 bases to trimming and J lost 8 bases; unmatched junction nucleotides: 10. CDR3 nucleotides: TGCGCCAGCAGCCACCGAGGACAGGGGGGTGAGGATGAGCAGTTCTTC. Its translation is CASSHRGQGGEDEQFF.

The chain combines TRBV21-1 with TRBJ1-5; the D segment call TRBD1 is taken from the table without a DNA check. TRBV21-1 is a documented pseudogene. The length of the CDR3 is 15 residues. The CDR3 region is CASPKGGTGKRPQHF. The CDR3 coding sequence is TGTGCCAGCCCCAAAGGGGGGACAGGGAAAAGGCCCCAGCATTTT.

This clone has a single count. The chain's CDR3 is CASTATSGTDTQYF. The CDR3 DNA is TGCGCCAGCACGGCGACTAGCGGCACAGATACGCAGTATTTT. The gene calls are TRBV5-1 and TRBJ2-3, with 8 nucleotides matching TRBD2. The germline V gene encodes CDR1 SGHRS and CDR2 YFSETQ. The V segment lost 6 bases and the J segment 1 base; nucleotides outside the gene matches: 4. This CDR3 has 14 residues.

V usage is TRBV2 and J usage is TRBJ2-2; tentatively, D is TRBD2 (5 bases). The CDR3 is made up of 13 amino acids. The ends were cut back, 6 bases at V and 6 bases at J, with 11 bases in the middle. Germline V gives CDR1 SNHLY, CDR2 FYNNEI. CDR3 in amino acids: CASSASFAGELFF. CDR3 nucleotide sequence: TGTGCCAGCAGCGCTAGCTTCGCCGGGGAGCTGTTTTTT.

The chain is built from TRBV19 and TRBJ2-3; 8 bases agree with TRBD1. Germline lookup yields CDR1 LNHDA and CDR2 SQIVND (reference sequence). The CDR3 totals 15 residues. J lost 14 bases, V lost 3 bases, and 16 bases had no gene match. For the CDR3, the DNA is TGTGCCAGTAGTATCGGACAGGGAAAAAGCGACGTTCGGTATTTT. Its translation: CASSIGQGKSDVRYF.

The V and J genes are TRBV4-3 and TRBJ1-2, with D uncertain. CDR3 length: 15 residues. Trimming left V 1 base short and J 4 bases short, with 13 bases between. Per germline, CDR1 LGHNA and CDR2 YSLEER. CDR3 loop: CASSQGGEGLYGYTF. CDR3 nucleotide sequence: TGCGCCAGCAGCCAAGGAGGCGAGGGCCTCTATGGCTACACCTTC.

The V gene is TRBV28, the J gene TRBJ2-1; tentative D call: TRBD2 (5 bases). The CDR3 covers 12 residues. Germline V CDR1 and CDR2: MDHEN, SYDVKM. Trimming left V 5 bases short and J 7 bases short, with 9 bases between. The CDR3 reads CASSIRENEQFF. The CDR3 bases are TGTGCCAGCAGTATACGGGAAAATGAGCAGTTCTTC.

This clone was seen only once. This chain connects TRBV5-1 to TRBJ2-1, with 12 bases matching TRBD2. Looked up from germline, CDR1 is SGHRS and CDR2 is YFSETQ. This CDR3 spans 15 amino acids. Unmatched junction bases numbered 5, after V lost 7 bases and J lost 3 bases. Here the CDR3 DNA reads TGCGCCAGCTCCCGACTAGCGGGGGACTACAATGAGCAGTTCTTC. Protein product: CASSRLAGDYNEQFF.

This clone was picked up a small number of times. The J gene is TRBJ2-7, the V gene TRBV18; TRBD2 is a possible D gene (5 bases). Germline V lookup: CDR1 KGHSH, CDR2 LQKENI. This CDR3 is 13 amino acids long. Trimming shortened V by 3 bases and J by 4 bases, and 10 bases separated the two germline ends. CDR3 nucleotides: TGTGCCAGCTCACCCGGGGAGAGGTACGAGCAGTACTTC. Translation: CASSPGERYEQYF.

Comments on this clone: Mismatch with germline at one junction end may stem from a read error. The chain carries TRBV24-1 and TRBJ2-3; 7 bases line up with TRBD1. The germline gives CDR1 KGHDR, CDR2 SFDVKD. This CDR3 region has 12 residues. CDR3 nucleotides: TGTGCCACCAGTGACGCCGGGACAGTCAGGGATTTT. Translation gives CATSDAGTVRDF.

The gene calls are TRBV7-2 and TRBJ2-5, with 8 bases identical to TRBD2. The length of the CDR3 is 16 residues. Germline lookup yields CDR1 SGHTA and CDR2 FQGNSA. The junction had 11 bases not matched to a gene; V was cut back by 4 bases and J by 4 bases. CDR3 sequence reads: CASSSLAGWVVETQYF. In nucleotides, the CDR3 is TGTGCCAGCAGCTCCTTAGCGGGATGGGTTGTAGAGACCCAGTACTTC.